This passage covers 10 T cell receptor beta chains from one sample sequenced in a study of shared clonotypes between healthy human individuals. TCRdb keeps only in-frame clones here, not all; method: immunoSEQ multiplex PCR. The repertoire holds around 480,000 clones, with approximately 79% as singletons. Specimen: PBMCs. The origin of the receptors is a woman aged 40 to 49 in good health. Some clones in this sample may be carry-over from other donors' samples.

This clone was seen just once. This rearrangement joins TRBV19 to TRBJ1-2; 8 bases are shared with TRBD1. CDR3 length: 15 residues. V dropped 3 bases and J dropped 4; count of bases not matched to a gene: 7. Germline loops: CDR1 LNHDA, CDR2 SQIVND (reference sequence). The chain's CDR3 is CASSIPGGYGYGYTF. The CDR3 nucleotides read TGTGCCAGTAGTATCCCAGGGGGCTACGGCTATGGCTACACCTTC.

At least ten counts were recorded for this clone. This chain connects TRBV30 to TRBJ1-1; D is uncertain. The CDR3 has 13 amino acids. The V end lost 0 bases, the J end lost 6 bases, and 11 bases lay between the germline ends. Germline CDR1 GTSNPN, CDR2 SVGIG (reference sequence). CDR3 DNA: TGTGCCTGGAGTGTACCCGCCCAACCTGAAGCTTTCTTT. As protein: CAWSVPAQPEAFF.

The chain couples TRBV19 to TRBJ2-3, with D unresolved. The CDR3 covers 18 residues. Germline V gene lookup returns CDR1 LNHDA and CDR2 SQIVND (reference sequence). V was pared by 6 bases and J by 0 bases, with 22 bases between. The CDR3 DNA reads TGTGCCAGTAGGTTACGGTTTGGCGGTGGCATCAGCACAGATACGCAGTATTTT. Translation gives CASRLRFGGGISTDTQYF.

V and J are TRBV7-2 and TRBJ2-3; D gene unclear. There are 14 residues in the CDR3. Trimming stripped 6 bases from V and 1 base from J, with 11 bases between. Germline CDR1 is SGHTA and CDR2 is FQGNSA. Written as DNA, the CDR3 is TGTGCCAGCAGACCGCCGGTGGGCACAGATACGCAGTATTTT. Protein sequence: CASRPPVGTDTQYF.

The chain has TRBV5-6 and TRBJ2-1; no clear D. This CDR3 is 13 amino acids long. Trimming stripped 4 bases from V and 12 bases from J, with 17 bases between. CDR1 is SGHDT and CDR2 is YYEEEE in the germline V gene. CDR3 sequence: CASSTLLVFGQFF. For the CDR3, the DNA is TGTGCCAGCAGCACACTCCTAGTATTCGGGCAGTTCTTC.

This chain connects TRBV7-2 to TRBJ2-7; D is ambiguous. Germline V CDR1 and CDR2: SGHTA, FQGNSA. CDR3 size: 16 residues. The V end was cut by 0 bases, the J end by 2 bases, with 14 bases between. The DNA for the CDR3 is TGTGCCAGCAGCTTAGCGGGTCCCAACTCCCCCTACGAGCAGTACTTC. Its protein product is CASSLAGPNSPYEQYF.

CDR3 sequence (DNA): TGTGCCAGCAGAGAAGGGACAGGGCCCACAGATACGCAGTATTTT. Translation gives CASREGTGPTDTQYF. The J gene is TRBJ2-3, the V gene TRBV28; 9 nucleotides agree with TRBD1. CDR1 is MDHEN and CDR2 is SYDVKM in the germline V gene. CDR3 length equals 15 residues. The junction had 6 bases not matched to a gene; V was cut back by 6 bases and J by 2 bases.

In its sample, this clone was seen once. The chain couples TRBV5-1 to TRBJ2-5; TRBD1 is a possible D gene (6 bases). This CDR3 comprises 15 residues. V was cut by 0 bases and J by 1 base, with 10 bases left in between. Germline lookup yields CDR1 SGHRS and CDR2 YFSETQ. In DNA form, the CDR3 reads TGCGCCAGCAGCTTGGCTACAGGGCCCCAAGAGACCCAGTACTTC. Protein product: CASSLATGPQETQYF.

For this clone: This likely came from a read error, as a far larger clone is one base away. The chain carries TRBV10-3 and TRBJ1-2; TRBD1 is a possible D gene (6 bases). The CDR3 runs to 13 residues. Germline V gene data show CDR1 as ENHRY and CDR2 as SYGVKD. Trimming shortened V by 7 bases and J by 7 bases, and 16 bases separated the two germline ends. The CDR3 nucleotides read TGTGCCATCATTGAAGGACAGATTGCTGGCTACACCTTC. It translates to CAIIEGQIAGYTF.

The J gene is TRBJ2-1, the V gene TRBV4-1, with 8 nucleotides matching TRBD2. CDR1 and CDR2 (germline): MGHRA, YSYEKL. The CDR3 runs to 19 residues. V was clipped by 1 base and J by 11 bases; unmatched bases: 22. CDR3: CASSQAGTTGLAATMKQFF. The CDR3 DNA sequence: TGCGCCAGCAGCCAAGCCGGGACGACCGGACTAGCAGCTACAATGAAGCAGTTCTTC.